This entry lists 21 T cell receptor beta chains sequenced from one sample in a study of blood T cells in healthy people across ages. Combining a sample-barcoded 5' primer with a J-beta primer mix, a second PCR ran for about 7 to 12 cycles. TCRdb analysed the 5' RACE reads with MiXCR anew, one entry per CDR3 protein. The table shows around 1.5 million distinct CDR3 sequences, with roughly 59% occurring only once. The sequenced sample consisted of blood. The receptors come from a man in his late teens or twenties in good health.

Points on this clonotype: A read error may account for a junction end that differs from germline. The rearrangement joins TRBV12-3 or TRBV12-4 to TRBJ2-6; D gene uncertain. The CDR3 runs to 16 residues. DNA for the CDR3: TGTGCCAGCAGCGAACAGAGTCTCTCTGAGGCCAACGTCCTGACTTTC. Encoded protein: CASSEQSLSEANVLTF.

The J gene is TRBJ2-1, the V gene TRBV28, with D possibly matching TRBD1 (5 bases). This CDR3 is 17 amino acids long. Germline CDR1 is MDHEN and CDR2 is SYDVKM. Trimming took 2 bases from V and 5 from J, leaving 19 bases between them. Here the CDR3 reads CASSLHTDRLSNNEQFF. The CDR3 bases are TGTGCCAGCAGTTTACACACCGACAGATTATCAAACAATGAGCAGTTCTTC.

This clonotype has only a few counts. This CDR3 is CASSRRSMADTQYF. The CDR3 nucleotides are TGTGCCAGCAGCAGGAGGTCCATGGCAGATACGCAGTATTTT. V gene TRBV7-2 combines with J gene TRBJ2-3; possibly TRBD2 for D (5 bases). Trimming pared 5 bases from V and 4 bases from J, leaving 13 bases between. The CDR3 sequence is 14 residues long. The germline gives CDR1 SGHTA, CDR2 FQGNSA.

Only a few counts were recorded for this clonotype. Written as DNA, the CDR3 is TGTGCCAGCACCTGGACTAGCGGGACCGGGGGGTACGAGCAGTACTTC. Translation: CASTWTSGTGGYEQYF. The J gene is TRBJ2-7, the V gene TRBV12-3 or TRBV12-4; 12 nucleotides line up with TRBD2. The length of the CDR3 is 16 residues. The V and J ends lost 7 bases and 4 bases, in that order; junction bases with no gene match: 11.

This clonotype was counted a few times. The chain has TRBV20-1 and TRBJ2-3; D may be TRBD2 (6 bases). The ends were cut back, 5 bases at V and 4 bases at J, with 16 bases in the middle. The CDR3 totals 14 residues. In germline, CDR1 is DFQATT, CDR2 SNEGSKA (reference sequence). The chain's CDR3 is CSAETTSRADTQYF. CDR3 DNA: TGCAGTGCTGAAACTACTAGCAGGGCAGATACGCAGTATTTT.

This clonotype showed up just a few times. Written as DNA, the CDR3 is TGTGCCAGCAGCCACCCGGACAGGGGGCAAAATGAGCAGTTCTTC. Protein: CASSHPDRGQNEQFF. The chain carries TRBV3-1 and TRBJ2-1; TRBD1 matches at 11 bases. In germline, CDR1 is LGHDT, CDR2 YNNKEL (reference sequence). After removal of 3 bases from V and 7 bases from J, the junction contained 5 bases not matched to a gene. The CDR3 sequence is 15 residues long.

This chain joins TRBV29-1 and TRBJ2-3, with D hard to call. Germline CDR1 is SQVTM and CDR2 is ANQGSEA. Trimming took off 2 bases at V and 6 bases at J, with 6 bases between the two ends. The CDR3 runs 11 residues. As DNA, the CDR3 is TGCAGCGTTGAAAACGGGGATACGCAGTATTTT. Its translation: CSVENGDTQYF.

V and J are TRBV6-5 and TRBJ1-4; TRBD1 agrees at 8 bases. V lost 8 bases, J lost 7 bases, and 15 bases stayed unmatched. CDR1 is MNHEY and CDR2 is SVGAGI in the germline V gene. The CDR3 is made up of 16 amino acids. CDR3 loop: CASGNIRTGRGEKLFF. Here the CDR3 DNA reads TGTGCCAGCGGCAACATCAGGACAGGGAGGGGTGAAAAACTGTTTTTT.

The J gene is TRBJ2-3, the V gene TRBV10-3, with 10 nucleotides matching TRBD2. The trim removed 0 bases at V and 0 bases at J, leaving 9 bases unmatched. Germline-derived CDR1 and CDR2 are ENHRY and SYGVKD. CDR3 size: 19 residues. CDR3 coding DNA: TGTGCCATCAGTGAGTCGGGTCTAGCGGGAGCCAGGAGCACAGATACGCAGTATTTT. This translates into CAISESGLAGARSTDTQYF.

This clonotype showed up just a few times. V and J are TRBV7-9 and TRBJ2-5, with D tentatively TRBD2 (7 bases). Germline CDR1 reads SEHNR; CDR2 reads FQNEAQ (reference sequence). V was pared by 4 bases and J by 7 bases, with 31 bases between. The CDR3 length is 19 residues. CDR3 coding DNA: TGTGCCAGCAGCTCCTCTTTGGCGGGGGACAACCCGATGACCTGGACCCAGTACTTC. As protein: CASSSSLAGDNPMTWTQYF.

The DNA of the CDR3 is TGTGCCAGCCTGGACAGGGGAAACACTGAAGCTTTCTTT. It encodes CASLDRGNTEAFF. This sequence joins TRBV6-5 and TRBJ1-1; 9 bases fit TRBD1. The CDR3 totals 13 residues. The V segment lost 8 bases and the J segment 2 bases; nucleotides outside the gene matches: 3. In germline, CDR1 is MNHEY, CDR2 SVGAGI.

This sequence joins TRBV4-1 and TRBJ2-5; possibly TRBD2 for D (7 bases). TRBJ2-7 explains the end of the DNA better; the J call may be wrong. The CDR3 has 15 amino acids. Per germline, CDR1 MGHRA and CDR2 YSYEKL. This CDR3 is CASSQGDGGPYEQYF. CDR3 DNA: TGCGCCAGCAGCCAAGGAGACGGGGGGCCGTACGAGCAGTACTTC.

The chain combines TRBV7-2 with TRBJ1-1, with D unclear. V lost 0 bases and J lost 2, with 16 bases in between. The CDR3 runs to 17 residues. Germline CDR1 and CDR2: SGHTA and FQGNSA. The DNA of the CDR3 is TGTGCCAGCAGCTTAGCGGGTACACCCCTAACCAACACTGAAGCTTTCTTT. Residues: CASSLAGTPLTNTEAFF.

V is TRBV20-1 and J is TRBJ1-5; D perhaps matches TRBD1 (5 bases). Between the trimmed V and J ends, which lost 5 bases and 4 bases, there was a span of 12 bases. The CDR3 covers 13 residues. Germline V gene data show CDR1 as DFQATT and CDR2 as SNEGSKA (reference sequence). The CDR3 here is CSADSGRNQPQHF. For the CDR3, the DNA is TGCAGTGCTGATTCAGGGAGGAATCAGCCCCAGCATTTT.

The chain employs TRBV4-1 and TRBJ2-3; 9 bases are shared with TRBD2. This CDR3 has 17 residues. J gave up 1 base and V 1 base, and 6 bases lay outside the gene matches. Germline loops: CDR1 MGHRA, CDR2 YSYEKL. The CDR3 is CASSQVDRTSGTDTQYF. For the CDR3, the DNA is TGCGCCAGCAGCCAAGTCGACCGGACTAGCGGCACAGATACGCAGTATTTT.

The chain has TRBV27 and TRBJ1-5; 8 nucleotides match TRBD1. The germline V gene encodes CDR1 MNHEY and CDR2 SMNVEV (reference sequence). The CDR3 is 17 residues long. V lost 6 bases to trimming and J lost 6 bases; unmatched junction nucleotides: 16. CDR3 amino acids: CASSPYSGQGASQPQHF. The CDR3, as DNA: TGTGCCAGCAGCCCTTATTCGGGGCAGGGGGCCAGTCAGCCCCAGCATTTT.

This clonotype came up many times. This rearrangement joins TRBV20-1 to TRBJ1-1; D unresolved. Trimming pared 4 bases from V and 8 bases from J, leaving 11 bases between. The CDR3 contains 11 residues. The V gene's germline CDR1 is DFQATT and CDR2 SNEGSKA (reference sequence). This CDR3 reads CSATRTLEAFF. The CDR3 nucleotides are TGCAGTGCTACCCGAACGCTAGAAGCTTTCTTT.

The chain employs TRBV2 and TRBJ2-5; no firm D call. The CDR3 has 12 amino acids. V gave up 7 bases and J gave up 4 bases, with 10 bases separating them. Germline assignment: CDR1 SNHLY and CDR2 FYNNEI. DNA for the CDR3: TGTGCCAGCATTCGGGTGTTAGAGACCCAGTACTTC. It translates to CASIRVLETQYF.

As regards this clonotype: Sequence at one end of the junction differs from germline and may be a read error. CDR3 in amino acids: CATERQDRTDTQYF. The CDR3 nucleotides are TGTGCCACCGAGAGACAGGACCGCACGGATACGCAGTATTTT. V usage is TRBV10-3 and J usage is TRBJ2-3, with D possibly matching TRBD1 (6 bases). Germline CDR1 reads ENHRY; CDR2 reads SYGVKD. The CDR3 sequence is 14 residues long.

The chain recombines TRBV3-1 with TRBJ2-6; 9 bases match TRBD1. There are 20 residues in the CDR3. Losses at the gene ends were 2 bases for V and 0 bases for J; bases not matched to a gene: 11. Germline V CDR1 and CDR2: LGHDT, YNNKEL (reference sequence). This chain's CDR3 is CASSQIGAGTGRSGANVLTF. Written as DNA, the CDR3 is TGTGCCAGCAGCCAAATAGGAGCCGGGACAGGGCGCTCTGGGGCCAACGTCCTGACTTTC.

The V gene is TRBV2, the J gene TRBJ2-4, with D possibly TRBD1 on 5 matching bases. The better agreement between TRBJ2-7 and the DNA end casts doubt on the J call. Germline V lookup: CDR1 SNHLY, CDR2 FYNNEI. CDR3 length equals 14 residues. As DNA, the CDR3 is TGTGCCAGCAGGCGACAGCTCTCAACCTACGAGCAGTACTTC. Its protein is CASRRQLSTYEQYF.